A selection of T cell receptor beta chains follows, all from one sample in a study of T cells after yellow fever vaccination. Each CDR3 protein gets one entry after TCRdb re-called the 5' RACE reads with MiXCR. This table holds roughly 120,000 distinct CDR3 sequences, 6.5% to 9% found once. The sample in question was CD4+ T cells sorted from PBMCs, obtained 35 to 50 days after the first yellow fever vaccination. The origin of the receptors is a man between 18 and 29 years old who received the YFV17D yellow fever vaccine. Each CDR3 is given with its conserved first and last residue. Each record gives: V gene, J gene, CDR3 protein.

>TRBV12-3/TRBV12-4|TRBJ2-7
CASRRDGYYEQYF
>TRBV7-9|TRBJ2-7
CASSTRTGSEQYF
>TRBV5-1|TRBJ2-7
CASSLVTDRDEQYF
>TRBV12-3/TRBV12-4|TRBJ1-1
CASIRTGGWTEAFF
>TRBV13|TRBJ1-5
CASSRNGRQPQHF
>TRBV5-1|TRBJ1-6
CASSLDGTAVQSPLHF
>TRBV7-9|TRBJ2-3
CASSVQGDSDTQYF
>TRBV18|TRBJ2-3
CASSPPKAGTDTQYF
>TRBV4-2|TRBJ1-1
CASSQVLRQQTGGAFF
>TRBV18|TRBJ2-4
CASSPSPGIVAKNIQYF
>TRBV5-5|TRBJ1-6
CASSLQTLRSSPLHF
>TRBV6-2/TRBV6-3|TRBJ2-3
CASSLRQDTQYF
>TRBV5-1|TRBJ2-3
CASSSALQGGPTDTQYF
>TRBV27|TRBJ1-1
CASSSHRSEAFF
>TRBV5-1|TRBJ2-1
CASSLPPGRYNEQFF
>TRBV7-9|TRBJ1-2
CAGSQGQNGYTF
>TRBV20-1|TRBJ2-7
CSAEGLGTGRWEQYF
>TRBV5-1|TRBJ2-7
CASSYSGNYEQYF
>TRBV9|TRBJ2-2
CASMPGGPTGELFF
>TRBV7-3|TRBJ1-1
CASSGPGQEAFF